In this sample, the clone carrying this TCR beta chain turned up a few times. Its target is not known. The treatment denotes: treatment-naive control, cytoreductive nephrectomy. Controls included several female and over 10 male donors, resected 2011 to 2014. The data are from a study of radiation and T cells in renal cell carcinoma. Study results and caveats: Irradiated tumors had higher TCR clonality than control tumors.

The method was immunoSEQ multiplex PCR; TCRdb's version includes in-frame clones alone and lacks a portion of them. The table records 10,000 to 15,000 clones, less than 75% of them present only once. This specimen consisted of tumor tissue, obtained from a patient whose treatment was nephrectomy without radiotherapy. This clonotype was obtained from an elderly woman with renal cell carcinoma.

The CDR3 DNA reads TGTGCCAGCTCACCCACGTCTGGAAACACCATATATTTT. As protein: CASSPTSGNTIYF. The V and J genes are TRBV18 and TRBJ1-3; no definite D call. Trimming stripped 3 bases from V and 1 base from J, with 4 bases between. Germline assignment: CDR1 KGHSH and CDR2 LQKENI. CDR3 length: 13 amino acids.